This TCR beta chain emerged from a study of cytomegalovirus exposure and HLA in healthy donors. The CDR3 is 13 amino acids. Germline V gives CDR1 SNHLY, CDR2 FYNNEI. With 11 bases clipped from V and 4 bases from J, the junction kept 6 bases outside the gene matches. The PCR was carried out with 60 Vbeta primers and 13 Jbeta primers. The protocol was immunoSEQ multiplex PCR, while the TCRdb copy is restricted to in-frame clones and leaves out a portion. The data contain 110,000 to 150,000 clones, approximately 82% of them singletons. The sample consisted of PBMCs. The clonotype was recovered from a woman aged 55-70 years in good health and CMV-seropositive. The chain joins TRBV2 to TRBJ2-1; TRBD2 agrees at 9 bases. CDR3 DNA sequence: TGTGCCCAGCACCTAGCGGGGTACAATGAGCAGTTCTTC. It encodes CAQHLAGYNEQFF.